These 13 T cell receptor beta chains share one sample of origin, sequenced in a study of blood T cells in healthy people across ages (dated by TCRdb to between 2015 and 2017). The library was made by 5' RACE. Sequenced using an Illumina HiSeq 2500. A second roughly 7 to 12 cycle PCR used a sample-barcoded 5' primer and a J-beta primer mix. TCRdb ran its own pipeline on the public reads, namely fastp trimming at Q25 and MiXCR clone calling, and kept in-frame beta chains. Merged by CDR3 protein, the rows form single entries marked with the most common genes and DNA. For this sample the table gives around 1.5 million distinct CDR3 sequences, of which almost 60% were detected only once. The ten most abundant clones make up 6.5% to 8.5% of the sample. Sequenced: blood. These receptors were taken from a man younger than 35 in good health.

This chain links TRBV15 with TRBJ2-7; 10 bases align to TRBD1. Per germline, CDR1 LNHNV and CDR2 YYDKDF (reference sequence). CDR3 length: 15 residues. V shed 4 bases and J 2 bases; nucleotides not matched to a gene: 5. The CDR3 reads CATSIDRGRTYEQYF. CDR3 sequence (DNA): TGTGCCACCAGCATAGACAGGGGGCGGACCTACGAGCAGTACTTC.

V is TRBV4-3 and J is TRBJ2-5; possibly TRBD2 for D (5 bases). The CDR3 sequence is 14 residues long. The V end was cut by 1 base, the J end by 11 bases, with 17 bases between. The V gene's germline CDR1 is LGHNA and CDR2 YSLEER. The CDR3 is CASSQGSDHNEQYF. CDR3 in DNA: TGCGCCAGCAGCCAAGGTAGCGATCACAATGAGCAGTACTTC.

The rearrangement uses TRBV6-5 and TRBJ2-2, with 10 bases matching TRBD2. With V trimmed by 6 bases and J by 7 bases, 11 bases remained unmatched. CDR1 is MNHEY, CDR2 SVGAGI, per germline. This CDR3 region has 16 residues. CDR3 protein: CASSPSSGGAFGELFF. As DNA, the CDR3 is TGTGCCAGCAGCCCCTCGAGCGGGGGGGCTTTCGGGGAGCTGTTTTTT.

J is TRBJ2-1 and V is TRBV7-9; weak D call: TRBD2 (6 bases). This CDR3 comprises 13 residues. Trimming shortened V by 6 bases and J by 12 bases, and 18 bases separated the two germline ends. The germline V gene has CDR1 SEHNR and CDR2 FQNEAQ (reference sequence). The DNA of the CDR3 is TGTGCCAGCAGTCGGGAGTCGGCCAGAGTGCAGTTCTTC. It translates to CASSRESARVQFF.

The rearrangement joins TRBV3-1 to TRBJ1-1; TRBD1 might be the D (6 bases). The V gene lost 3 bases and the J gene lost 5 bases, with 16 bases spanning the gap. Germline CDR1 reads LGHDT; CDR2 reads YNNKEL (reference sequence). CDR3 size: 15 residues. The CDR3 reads CASSQDGRGNTEAFF. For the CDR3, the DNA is TGTGCCAGCAGCCAGGACGGGAGGGGGAATACTGAAGCTTTCTTT.

The CDR3 is CSVAAGPNTEAFF. DNA of the CDR3: TGCAGCGTTGCCGCAGGACCGAACACTGAAGCTTTCTTT. V is TRBV29-1 and J is TRBJ1-1; unclear D gene. CDR1 is SQVTM, CDR2 ANQGSEA, per germline. This CDR3 is built from 13 residues. Trimming cost V 4 bases and J 1 base, with 10 bases left between them.

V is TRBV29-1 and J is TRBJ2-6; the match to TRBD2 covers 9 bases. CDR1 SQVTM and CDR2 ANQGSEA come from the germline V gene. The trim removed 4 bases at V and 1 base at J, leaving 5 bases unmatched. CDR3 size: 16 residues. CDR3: CSVGGGGGSGANVLTF. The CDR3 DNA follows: TGCAGCGTTGGCGGCGGGGGGGGTTCTGGGGCCAACGTCCTGACTTTC.

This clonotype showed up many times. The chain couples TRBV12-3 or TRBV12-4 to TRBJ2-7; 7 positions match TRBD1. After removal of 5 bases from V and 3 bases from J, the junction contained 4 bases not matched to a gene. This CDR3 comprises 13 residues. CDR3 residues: CASSPRQGYEQYF. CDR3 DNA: TGTGCCAGCAGTCCCAGACAGGGCTACGAGCAGTACTTC.

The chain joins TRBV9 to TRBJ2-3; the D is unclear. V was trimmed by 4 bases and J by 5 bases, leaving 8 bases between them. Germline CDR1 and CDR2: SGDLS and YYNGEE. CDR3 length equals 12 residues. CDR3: CASSMIKDTQYF. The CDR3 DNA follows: TGTGCCAGCAGCATGATTAAAGATACGCAGTATTTT. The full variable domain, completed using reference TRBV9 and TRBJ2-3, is DSGVTQTPKHLITATGQRVTLRCSPRSGDLSVYWYQQSLDQGLQFLIQYYNGEERAKGNILERFSAQQFPDLHSELNLSSLELGDSALYFCASSMIKDTQYFGPGTRLTVL.

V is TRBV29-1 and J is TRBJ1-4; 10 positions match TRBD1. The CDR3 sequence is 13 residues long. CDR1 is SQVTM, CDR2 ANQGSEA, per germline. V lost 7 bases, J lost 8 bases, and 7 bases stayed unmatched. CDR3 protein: CSAKTGGEEKLFF. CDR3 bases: TGCAGCGCCAAGACAGGGGGCGAAGAAAAACTGTTTTTT.

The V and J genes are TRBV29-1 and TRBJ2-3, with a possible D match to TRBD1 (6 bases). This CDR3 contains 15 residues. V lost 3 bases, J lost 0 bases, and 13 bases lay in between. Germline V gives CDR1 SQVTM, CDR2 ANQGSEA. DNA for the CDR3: TGCAGCGTTGAGGGGACACATACCAGCACAGATACGCAGTATTTT. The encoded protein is CSVEGTHTSTDTQYF.

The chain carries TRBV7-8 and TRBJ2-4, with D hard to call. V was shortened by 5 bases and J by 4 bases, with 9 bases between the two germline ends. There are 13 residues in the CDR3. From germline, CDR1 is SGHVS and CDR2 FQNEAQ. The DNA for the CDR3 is TGTGCCAGCAGCCCATATGGGAAAAACATTCAGTACTTC. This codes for CASSPYGKNIQYF.

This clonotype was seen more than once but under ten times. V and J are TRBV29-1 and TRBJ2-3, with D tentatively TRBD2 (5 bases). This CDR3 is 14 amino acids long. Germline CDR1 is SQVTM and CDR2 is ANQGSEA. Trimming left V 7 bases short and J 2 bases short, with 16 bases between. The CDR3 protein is CSDLTPGTTDTQYF. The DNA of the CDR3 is TGCAGCGACCTAACGCCGGGAACCACAGATACGCAGTATTTT.